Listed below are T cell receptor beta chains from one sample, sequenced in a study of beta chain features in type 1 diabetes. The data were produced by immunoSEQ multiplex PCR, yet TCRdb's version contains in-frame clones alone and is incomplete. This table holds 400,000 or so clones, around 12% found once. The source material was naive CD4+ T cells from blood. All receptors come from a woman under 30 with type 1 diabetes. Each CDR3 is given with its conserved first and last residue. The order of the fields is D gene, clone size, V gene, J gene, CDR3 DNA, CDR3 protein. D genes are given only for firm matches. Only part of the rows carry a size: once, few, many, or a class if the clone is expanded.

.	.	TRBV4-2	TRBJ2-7	TGTGCCAGCAGCCAGATCGGGCGTTTGGCTAGCGCGAGCTCCTACGAGCAGTACTTC	CASSQIGRLASASSYEQYF
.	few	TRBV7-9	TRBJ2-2	TGTGCCAGCAGCGCTTTTAGCGGCAACACCGGGGAGCTGTTTTTT	CASSAFSGNTGELFF
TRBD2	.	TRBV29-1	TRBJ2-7	TGCAGCGCAAGCGGGGGGCGGGAATACGAGCAGTACTTC	CSASGGREYEQYF
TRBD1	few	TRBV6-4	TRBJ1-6	TGTGCCAGCAGTGACTCGAGGGGGCATATGGATTCACCCCTCCACTTT	CASSDSRGHMDSPLHF
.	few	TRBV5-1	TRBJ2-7	TGCGCCAGCAGCTTGACGAGCGCCTCCTACGAGCAGTACTTC	CASSLTSASYEQYF
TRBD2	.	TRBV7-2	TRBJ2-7	TGTGCCAGCAGCTTAGTTGGACTAGCGGGAGTCGAGCAGTACTTC	CASSLVGLAGVEQYF
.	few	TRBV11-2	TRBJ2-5	TGTGCCAGCAGAGCGGGCCAAGAGACCCAGTACTTC	CASRAGQETQYF
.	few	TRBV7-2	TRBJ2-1	TGTGCCAGCAGCTTAGACTCGGACAATGAGCAGTTCTTC	CASSLDSDNEQFF
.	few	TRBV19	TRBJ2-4	TGTGCCAGTAGTGGCTTGACTACCGTAGCCAAAAACATTCAGTACTTC	CASSGLTTVAKNIQYF
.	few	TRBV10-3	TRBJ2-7	TGTGCCATCAGAGAAGGACGGGGAGACTACGAGCAGTACTTC	CAIREGRGDYEQYF
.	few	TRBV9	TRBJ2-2	TGTGCCAGCAGCGTTAGCGGCTCCACCGGGGAGCTGTTTTTT	CASSVSGSTGELFF
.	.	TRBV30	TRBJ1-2	TGTGCCTGGAGTGTAACAGGGTATGATGGCTACACCTTC	CAWSVTGYDGYTF
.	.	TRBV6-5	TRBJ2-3	TGTGCCAGCAGTTACGCAGGAATAAGGATCGATACGCAGTATTTT	CASSYAGIRIDTQYF
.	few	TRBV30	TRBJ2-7	TGTGCCTGGAGTGTACTTCGGGGCAGGGGAATATCGCAAGGGCAGTACTTC	CAWSVLRGRGISQGQYF
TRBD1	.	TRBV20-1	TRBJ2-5	TGCAGTGCCCACAGGGGAGAGACCCAGTACTTC	CSAHRGETQYF
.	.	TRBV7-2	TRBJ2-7	TGTGCCAGCAGCCGTGACAGGCAACAATCCTACGAGCAGTACTTC	CASSRDRQQSYEQYF
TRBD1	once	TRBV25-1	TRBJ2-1	TGTGCCAGCAGTGTCCGGGACAGGGGGCCGTCCACCTACAATGAGCAGTTCTTC	CASSVRDRGPSTYNEQFF
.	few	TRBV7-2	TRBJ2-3	TGTGCCAGCAGCAAGGAGAGAGGACTAATCACAGATACGCAGTATTTT	CASSKERGLITDTQYF
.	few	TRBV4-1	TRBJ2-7	TGCGCCAGCAGCCAAGGAGCCACAGATACCTCCTACGAGCAGTACTTC	CASSQGATDTSYEQYF
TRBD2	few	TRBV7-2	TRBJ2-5	TGTGCCAGCAGGGGAGCGGGAGAGAGAGAGACCCAGTACTTC	CASRGAGERETQYF
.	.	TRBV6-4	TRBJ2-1	TGTGCCAGCAGTGAAAGCGGAGACCTTAGGGATGAGCAGTTCTTC	CASSESGDLRDEQFF
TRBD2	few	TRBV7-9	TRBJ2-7	TGTGCCAGCAGCTTAGGACTAGCTCCTCACTACGAGCAGTACTTC	CASSLGLAPHYEQYF
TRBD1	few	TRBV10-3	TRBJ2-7	TGTGCCATCAGTGAGCCGGCAGGGGGCTACGAGCAGTACTTC	CAISEPAGGYEQYF
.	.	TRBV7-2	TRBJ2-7	TGTGCCAGCAGCGCGGCGGGTACCTACGAGCAGTACTTC	CASSAAGTYEQYF
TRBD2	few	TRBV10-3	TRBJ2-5	TGTGCCATCACCCCCGGGGGGCAAGAGACCCAGTACTTC	CAITPGGQETQYF
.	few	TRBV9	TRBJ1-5	TGTGCCAGCAGCGCCGACCTTAGGAGTCAGCCCCAGCATTTT	CASSADLRSQPQHF
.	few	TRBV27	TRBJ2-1	TGTGCCAGCAGTTTGTTACTGAATCGCAATGAGCAGTTCTTC	CASSLLLNRNEQFF
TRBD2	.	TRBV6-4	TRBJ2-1	TGTGCCAGCAGTGACGGTTTAGCCGGGAGGGCCAGTCAGCAGTTCTTC	CASSDGLAGRASQQFF
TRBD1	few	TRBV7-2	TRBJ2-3	TGTGCCAGCAGCCCATCCGGGACAGTTACAGATACGCAGTATTTT	CASSPSGTVTDTQYF
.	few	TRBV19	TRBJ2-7	TGTGCCACCGCCCTGGGCAGGGAATACGAGCAGTACTTC	CATALGREYEQYF
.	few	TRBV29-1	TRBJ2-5	TGCAGCGTTGAATGGAGGGTGGGGGAGACCCAGTACTTC	CSVEWRVGETQYF
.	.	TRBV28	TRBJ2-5	TGTGCCAGCAGCGGAGAGACCCAGTACTTC	CASSGETQYF
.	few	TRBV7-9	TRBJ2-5	TGTGCCAGCAGCTTAGGGGGCGGAGCTCAAGAGACCCAGTACTTC	CASSLGGGAQETQYF
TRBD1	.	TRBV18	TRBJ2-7	TGTGCCAGCTCACCAGGGGACAGGGGGGCGTACGAGCAGTACTTC	CASSPGDRGAYEQYF
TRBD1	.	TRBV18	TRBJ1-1	TGTGCCAGCTCACTCCTGTTGGACAGGCAATCCGGTACTGAAGCTTTCTTT	CASSLLLDRQSGTEAFF
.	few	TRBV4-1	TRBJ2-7	TGCGCCAGCAGCCAAGGACAGTTGAAAGGCTCCTACGAGCAGTACTTC	CASSQGQLKGSYEQYF
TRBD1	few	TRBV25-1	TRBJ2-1	TGTGCCAGCAGTTTTACAGGGGGCTCCTACAATGAGCAGTTCTTC	CASSFTGGSYNEQFF
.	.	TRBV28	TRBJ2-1	TGTGCCAGCAGTCTAGCCTTAAATGAGCAGTTCTTC	CASSLALNEQFF
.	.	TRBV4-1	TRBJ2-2	TGCGCCAGCAGCCTCGTGCGCGGGGAGCTGTTTTTT	CASSLVRGELFF
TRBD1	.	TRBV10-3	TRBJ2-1	TGTGCCATCACGGATGGGACAGGGAATGAGCAGTTCTTC	CAITDGTGNEQFF
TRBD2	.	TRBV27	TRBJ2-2	TGTGCCAGCAGTTTAGGGACTAGCGGTGTCGGGGAGCTGTTTTTT	CASSLGTSGVGELFF
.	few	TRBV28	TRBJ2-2	TGTGCCAGCAGTTTCCCTTTATCCGCCGGGGAGCTGTTTTTT	CASSFPLSAGELFF
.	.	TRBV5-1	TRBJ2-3	TGCGCCAGCAGCTTGCCCCTAGACACAGATACGCAGTATTTT	CASSLPLDTDTQYF
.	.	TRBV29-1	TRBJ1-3	TGCAGCGGGAGGATCCGATCTGGAAACACCATATATTTT	CSGRIRSGNTIYF
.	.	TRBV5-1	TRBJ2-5	TGCGCCAGCAGCCATAAGGGGATCGAAGAGACCCAGTACTTC	CASSHKGIEETQYF
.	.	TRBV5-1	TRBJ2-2	TGCGCCAGCAGCTTGGCTCCGGGACTGCTATCCACCGGGGAGCTGTTTTTT	CASSLAPGLLSTGELFF
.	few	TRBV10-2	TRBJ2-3	TGCGCCAGCATACTCGGGACTAGCACAGATACGCAGTATTTT	CASILGTSTDTQYF
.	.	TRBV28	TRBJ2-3	TGTGCCAGCAGTTCGACCGGCCCACTACCAGATACGCAGTATTTT	CASSSTGPLPDTQYF
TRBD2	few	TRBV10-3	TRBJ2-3	TGTGCCATCAGTGAGTCCACTAGCGGGAGTTCAGATACGCAGTATTTT	CAISESTSGSSDTQYF
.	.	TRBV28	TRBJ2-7	TGTGCCAGCAATTTCCGCGACGAGCAGTACTTC	CASNFRDEQYF
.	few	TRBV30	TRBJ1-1	TGTGCCTGGAGCACAGGGATAACTGAAGCTTTCTTT	CAWSTGITEAFF
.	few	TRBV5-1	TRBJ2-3	TGCGCCAGCAGCTCCCGGGGTGCAGATACGCAGTATTTT	CASSSRGADTQYF
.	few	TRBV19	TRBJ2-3	TGTGCCAGTAGTTCGGGGTGGACAGATACGCAGTATTTT	CASSSGWTDTQYF
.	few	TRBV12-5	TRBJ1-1	TGTGCTAGTGGTTTGGCCCCAGACCTGGCAAGCGACACTGAAGCTTTCTTT	CASGLAPDLASDTEAFF
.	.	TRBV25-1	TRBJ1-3	TGTGCCAGCAGTGGGGCGCAGACCATATATTTT	CASSGAQTIYF
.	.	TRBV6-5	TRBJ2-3	TGTGCCAGCAGTGTACAACAGGGAAATACGCAGTATTTT	CASSVQQGNTQYF